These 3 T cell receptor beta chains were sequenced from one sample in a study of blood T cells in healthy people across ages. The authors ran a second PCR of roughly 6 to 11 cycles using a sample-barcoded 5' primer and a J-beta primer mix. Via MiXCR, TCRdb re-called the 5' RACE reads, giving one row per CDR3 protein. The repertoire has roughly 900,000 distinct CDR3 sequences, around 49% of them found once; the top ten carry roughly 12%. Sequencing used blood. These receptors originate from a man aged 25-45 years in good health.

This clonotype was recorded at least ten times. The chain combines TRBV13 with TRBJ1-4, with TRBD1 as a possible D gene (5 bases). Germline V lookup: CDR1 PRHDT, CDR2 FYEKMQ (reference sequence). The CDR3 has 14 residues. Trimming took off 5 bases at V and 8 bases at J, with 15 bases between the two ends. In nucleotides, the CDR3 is TGTGCCAGCAGCCCTCCGGACGGGGGAGAAAAACTGTTTTTT. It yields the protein CASSPPDGGEKLFF.

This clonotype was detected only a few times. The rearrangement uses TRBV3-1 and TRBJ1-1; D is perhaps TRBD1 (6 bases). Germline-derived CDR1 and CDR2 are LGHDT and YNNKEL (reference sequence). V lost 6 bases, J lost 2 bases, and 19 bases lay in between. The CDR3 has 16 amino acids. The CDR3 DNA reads TGTGCCAGCAGGCGTACAGGGTCAACCTCAAACACTGAAGCTTTCTTT. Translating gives CASRRTGSTSNTEAFF.

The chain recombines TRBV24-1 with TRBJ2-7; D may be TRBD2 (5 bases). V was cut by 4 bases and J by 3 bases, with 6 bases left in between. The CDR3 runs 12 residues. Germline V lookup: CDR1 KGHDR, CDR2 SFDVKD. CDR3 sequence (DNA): TGTGCCACCAGTGAACGGGGCTACGAGCAGTACTTC. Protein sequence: CATSERGYEQYF.